This TCR beta chain was observed in a study of cytomegalovirus exposure and HLA in healthy donors. Repertoires were generated with immunoSEQ multiplex PCR, while TCRdb's copy carries only in-frame clones and drops some. The table shows around 170,000 clones, with 85% occurring only once. Sequenced input: PBMCs. The sequence derives from a man aged 18 to 35 in good health and CMV-seropositive.

The CDR3 protein is CAWTLLGTVNSPLHF. The DNA for the CDR3 is TGTGCCTGGACCCTCCTCGGGACAGTCAATTCACCCCTCCACTTT. The rearrangement links TRBV30 to TRBJ1-6; 7 bases fit TRBD1. Per germline, CDR1 GTSNPN and CDR2 SVGIG (reference sequence). The J segment lost 7 bases and the V segment lost 4 bases, leaving 10 bases of the junction unmatched. The CDR3 has 15 residues.